The 15 T cell receptor beta chains presented below share a single source sample, sequenced in a study of blood T cell repertoires in COVID-19. The method was immunoSEQ multiplex PCR; TCRdb's version includes in-frame clones alone and lacks a portion of them. The sample includes about 16,000 clones, about four fifths of them seen just once. Specimen: peripheral blood. The receptors come from a man older than 75 with active COVID-19.

V gene TRBV9 combines with J gene TRBJ1-4; maybe TRBD1 (5 bases). There are 14 residues in the CDR3. V dropped 0 bases and J dropped 7 bases, with 10 bases sitting between them. CDR1 and CDR2 (germline): SGDLS, YYNGEE. CDR3 sequence (DNA): TGTGCCAGCAGCGTAGGACAGAACCTTGAAAAACTGTTTTTT. Protein: CASSVGQNLEKLFF.

The gene calls are TRBV29-1 and TRBJ1-1, with D possibly matching TRBD1 (5 bases). Deletions cut 3 bases from V and 1 base from J, with 12 bases between. CDR1 and CDR2 (germline): SQVTM, ANQGSEA. CDR3 size: 14 residues. The CDR3 DNA reads as TGCAGCGTTGATCCATCCGGGGGGAACACTGAAGCTTTCTTT. It codes for CSVDPSGGNTEAFF.

The chain recombines TRBV10-1 with TRBJ2-7, with a tentative D call TRBD2 (6 bases). V was clipped by 8 bases and J by 6 bases, with 17 bases between them. This CDR3 region has 13 residues. Germline CDR1 WNHNN, CDR2 SYGVQD (reference sequence). Here the CDR3 DNA reads TGCGCCAGCTCCTTCGGGGGAAATGGCGAGCAGTACTTC. It specifies CASSFGGNGEQYF.

The V call is TRBV6-6, the J call TRBJ2-1, with D possibly TRBD1 on 6 matching bases. V was trimmed by 6 bases and J by 4 bases, leaving 16 bases between them. This CDR3 has 15 amino acids. Germline values: CDR1 MNHNY, CDR2 SVGAGI (reference sequence). DNA of the CDR3: TGTGCCAGCAGGCCCGACGCAGGGGCATACAATGAGCAGTTCTTC. Translating gives CASRPDAGAYNEQFF.

The DNA of the CDR3 is TGTGCCAGCTCCCAATTAGCGGGAGATACGCAGTATTTT. Amino acids: CASSQLAGDTQYF. The chain joins TRBV18 to TRBJ2-3; TRBD2 aligns across 7 bases. This CDR3 is built from 13 residues. Trimming cost V 6 bases and J 5 bases; bases outside gene matches: 5. CDR1 KGHSH and CDR2 LQKENI come from the germline V gene.

The genes are TRBV7-9 and TRBJ2-7, with 7 bases that match TRBD1. The CDR3 loop spans 12 amino acids. Germline CDR1 reads SEHNR; CDR2 reads FQNEAQ (reference sequence). Trimming cost V 6 bases and J 3 bases; bases outside gene matches: 2. The CDR3 loop reads CASRGQSYEQYF. The CDR3 bases are TGTGCCAGCAGGGGACAGAGCTACGAGCAGTACTTC.

This clone occurred a few times. The V gene is TRBV7-2, the J gene TRBJ2-7, with TRBD2 matching over 11 bases. The germline V gene encodes CDR1 SGHTA and CDR2 FQGNSA. The CDR3 runs to 16 residues. The V and J ends lost 0 bases and 7 bases, in that order; junction bases with no gene match: 8. The CDR3 DNA reads as TGTGCCAGCAGCTTAGCGTTAGCGGGAGGGCCCAGGGAGCAGTACTTC. Its translation is CASSLALAGGPREQYF.

The chain employs TRBV30 and TRBJ2-3; 10 bases fit TRBD1. In germline, CDR1 is GTSNPN, CDR2 SVGIG (reference sequence). V trimming: 8 bases; J trimming: 4 bases; junction bases outside the gene matches: 6. This CDR3 is built from 13 residues. CDR3 protein: CARGTGVSDTQYF. CDR3 in DNA: TGTGCCAGAGGGACAGGGGTATCAGATACGCAGTATTTT. The variable domain in full, completed from reference TRBV30 and TRBJ2-3, reads SQTIHQWPATLVQPVGSPLSLECTVEGTSNPNLYWYRQAAGRGLQLLFYSVGIGQISSEVPQNLSASRPQDRQFILSSKKLLLSDSGFYLCARGTGVSDTQYFGPGTRLTVL.

The chain links TRBV5-6 to TRBJ1-3; D call uncertain. The germline gives CDR1 SGHDT, CDR2 YYEEEE. The V gene lost 2 bases and the J gene lost 8 bases, with 11 bases spanning the gap. The CDR3 covers 13 residues. The CDR3 sequence: CASSFNIEDTIYF. The CDR3 DNA is TGTGCCAGCAGCTTTAACATTGAAGACACCATATATTTT. Full variable domain (outside the CDR3, taken from reference TRBV5-6 and TRBJ1-3): DAGVTQSPTHLIKTRGQQVTLRCSPKSGHDTVSWYQQALGQGPQFIFQYYEEEERQRGNFPDRFSGHQFPNYSSELNVNALLLGDSALYLCASSFNIEDTIYFGEGSWLTVV.

J is TRBJ1-4 and V is TRBV29-1, with D uncertain. With 5 bases removed from V and 3 bases from J, the gap between germline ends came to 10 bases. The CDR3 covers 13 residues. Germline CDR1 SQVTM, CDR2 ANQGSEA. The CDR3 DNA reads as TGCAGCGTTCAAGGTGACTCTAATGAAAAACTGTTTTTT. This encodes CSVQGDSNEKLFF.

The chain links TRBV5-6 to TRBJ2-7, with D possibly being TRBD2 (5 bases). Germline CDR1 SGHDT, CDR2 YYEEEE. The CDR3 consists of 15 residues. The V end lost 1 base, the J end lost 1 base, and 12 bases lay between the germline ends. The CDR3 is CASSLRIAPSYEQYF. The CDR3 nucleotides are TGTGCCAGCAGCTTGAGAATAGCGCCATCCTACGAGCAGTACTTC.

The chain employs TRBV10-3 and TRBJ1-6; D possibly corresponds to TRBD1 (5 bases). This CDR3 has 15 amino acids. Germline V lookup: CDR1 ENHRY, CDR2 SYGVKD. Trimming left V 0 bases short and J 15 bases short, with 18 bases between. CDR3 sequence: CAISESETELLGLHF. The CDR3, as DNA: TGTGCCATCAGTGAGTCGGAGACAGAGCTTCTAGGCCTCCACTTT.

As for this clone: Germline and junction disagree at one end, which may indicate a read error. V usage is TRBV6-4 and J usage is TRBJ2-7; weak D call: TRBD1 (5 bases). Germline V gene data show CDR1 as MRHNA and CDR2 as SNTAGT. The CDR3 is 13 residues long. The CDR3 DNA sequence: TGTGTCAGCAGTGAGGCCCCAGGGTCCGAGCAGTACTTC. Translation: CVSSEAPGSEQYF.

V gene TRBV5-4 combines with J gene TRBJ2-1; tentatively, D is TRBD2 (6 bases). V was cut by 0 bases and J by 9 bases, with 19 bases left in between. The CDR3 totals 16 residues. Germline CDR1 SGHNT, CDR2 YYREEE (reference sequence). CDR3 DNA sequence: TGTGCCAGCAGCTTGGCGGGGACTCGAGGTGGTGGTGAGCAGTTCTTC. Its protein product is CASSLAGTRGGGEQFF.

V and J are TRBV2 and TRBJ2-7, with a weak D call TRBD2 (7 bases). CDR3 size: 15 residues. The germline V gene encodes CDR1 SNHLY and CDR2 FYNNEI. The V end lost 6 bases, the J end lost 6 bases, and 21 bases lay between the germline ends. The chain's CDR3 is CASRSTGGGGGEQYF. CDR3 sequence (DNA): TGTGCCAGCAGGTCAACGGGGGGTGGAGGGGGCGAGCAGTACTTC.